The present T cell receptor beta chain was sequenced within a study of CD4 T cells in relation to SARS-CoV-2 and coronaviruses. The unexposed donors gave CD4+ T cells in about 2010-2019, prior to COVID-19. CD4+ T cells were isolated from the cells after 10 days of culture. The CDR3 has 13 amino acids. After removal of 0 bases from V and 11 bases from J, the junction contained 6 bases not matched to a gene. Germline CDR1 and CDR2: SGHRS and YFSETQ. Measured with immunoSEQ multiplex PCR; TCRdb has only the in-frame clones, and not every one. The sample includes around 20,000 clones, over 65% of them seen just once. Concerning this clone itself: As yet, its antigen is unknown.

The source material was CD4+ T cells from PBMCs, cultured in vitro. This chain connects TRBV5-1 to TRBJ1-1; 8 nucleotides line up with TRBD1. The source of this sequence is a human donor in good health. Here the CDR3 DNA reads TGCGCCAGCAGCTTGGGGACAGGGAGGGCCGCTTTCTTT. Encoded protein: CASSLGTGRAAFF.